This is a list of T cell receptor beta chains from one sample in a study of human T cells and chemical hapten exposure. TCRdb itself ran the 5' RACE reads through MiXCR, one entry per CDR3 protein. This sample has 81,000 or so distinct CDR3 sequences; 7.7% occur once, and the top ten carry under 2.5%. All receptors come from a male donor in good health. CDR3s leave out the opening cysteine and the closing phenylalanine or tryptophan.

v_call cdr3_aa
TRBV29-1 SGSGGRETDEQF
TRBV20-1 SAVPYRGSNTEAF
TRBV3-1 ASISGRAPDNEQF
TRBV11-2 ASSFSGRFGNEQF
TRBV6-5 ASSAGLEDTQY
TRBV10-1 ASSEGSENTEAF
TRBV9 ASSVLGQRADTQY
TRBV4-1 ASSQGKTSYEQY
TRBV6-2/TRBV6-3 ASSYRTGEGVSNQPQH
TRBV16 ASSRWDSQETQY
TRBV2 ASKTGTSVNEQF
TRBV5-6 ASSLAGTGATEKLF
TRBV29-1 SGSRTLMNTEAF
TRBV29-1 SVGRHVSETQY
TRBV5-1 ASSISGMSTDTQY
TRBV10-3 AIHQGLRNTIY
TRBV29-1 STRGTSGRTYNEQF
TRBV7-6 ASSPGPGLAGYEQY
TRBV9 ASSGPRRGDTGELF
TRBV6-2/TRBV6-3 ASSYLATDTQY
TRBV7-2 ASSTGLASINEQF
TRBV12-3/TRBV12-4 ASSLRTAANEKLF
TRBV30 AWSVVGASTDTQY
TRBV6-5 AIILDRGRNQPQH
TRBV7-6 ASSFTIRDRERDGYT
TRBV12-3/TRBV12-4 ASSSGTGPNEDTQY
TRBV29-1 SVGLLQGTEAF
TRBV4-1 ASSQGLAGYNEQF
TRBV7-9 ASRTGTGQEQY
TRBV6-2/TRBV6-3 ASRQLNQPQH
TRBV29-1 SVEVRRRGADTQY
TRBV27 ASSLGLSNQPQH
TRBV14 ASSQELAGDTQY
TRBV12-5 ASGSRTSGGLPPPETQY
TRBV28 ASSRGRGSGNEQF
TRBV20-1 SARGLGGEAKNIQY